The source of this T cell receptor beta chain is a study of chemoradiotherapy in HPV16-positive cancers. Across the study: Functional T-cell assays on a couple of HPV16-positive patients' cells defined candidate HPV-specific clones and common TCR motifs.

Produced via immunoSEQ multiplex PCR; TCRdb's table is partial and in-frame only. The data contain 65,000 to 80,000 clones, 85% to 90% of them singletons. Concerning this clone: Antigen unknown.

Regarding the study as a whole: Better recurrence-free survival went with HPV-responsive T-cell expansion in HPV16-positive patients.

The germline gives CDR1 LNHDA, CDR2 SQIVND (reference sequence). V gave up 3 bases and J gave up 4 bases, with 6 bases separating them. The CDR3 covers 12 residues. The receptor was isolated from a human donor with HPV-associated anogenital cancer. This chain joins TRBV19 and TRBJ1-2; no firm D call. Specimen: blood, collected from a patient who underwent chemoradiotherapy. CDR3: CASSIKSYGYTF. Written as DNA, the CDR3 is TGTGCCAGTAGTATTAAGTCCTATGGCTACACCTTC.